This T cell receptor beta chain was identified in a study of blood T cell repertoires in COVID-19. In the source study's methods: It was from reference gene primer amplification that nucleated cell counts were estimated. Profiling relied on immunoSEQ multiplex PCR, and the TCRdb table lists in-frame clones only, not all of them. That table furnishes V, J and clone size, whereas the DNA furnished D and trimming. Of 150,000 or so clones listed, around 87% are singletons. Sequenced input: peripheral blood. The TCR originated in a man older than 75 with acute or convalescent COVID-19.

The CDR3, as DNA: TGTGCCAGCAGCCAAGCCCGGGGAGCCGGGGTCGGCTACACCTTC. Translated, it gives CASSQARGAGVGYTF. The V and J genes are TRBV14 and TRBJ1-2, with D uncertain. The CDR3 consists of 15 residues. CDR1 SGHDN and CDR2 FVKESK come from the germline V gene. The ends were cut back, 1 base at V and 8 bases at J, with 17 bases in the middle.